This record concerns one T cell receptor beta chain sequence. In the original workflow: Estimated nucleated cell counts came from reference gene primer amplification. The table came from immunoSEQ multiplex PCR; TCRdb's copy has only in-frame clones and leaves some out. V and J calls and clone size come straight from that table; D and trimming were deduced from the DNA. Of 50,000 to 75,000 clones in the sample, 60% to 80% were seen once. The entry originates in a study of blood T cell repertoires in COVID-19. Study summary: Acute and convalescent COVID-19 specimens originated in the United States, Italy and Spain.

The material sequenced was peripheral blood. This receptor was taken from an elderly man with active or convalescent COVID-19.

CDR3 loop: CASSLGTSGPYEQYF. The CDR3 DNA is TGTGCCAGCAGCTTGGGGACTAGCGGCCCCTACGAGCAGTACTTC. The rearrangement links TRBV5-5 to TRBJ2-7; TRBD2 agrees at 10 bases. V was clipped by 0 bases and J by 2 bases; unmatched bases: 2. The CDR3 contains 15 residues. Germline V CDR1 and CDR2: SGHKS, YYEKEE (reference sequence). Looking up the rest from reference TRBV5-5 and TRBJ2-7 gives the full variable domain: DAGVTQSPTHLIKTRGQQVTLRCSPISGHKSVSWYQQVLGQGPQFIFQYYEKEERGRGNFPDRFSARQFPNYSSELNVNALLLGDSALYLCASSLGTSGPYEQYFGPGTRLTVT.